Below, 8 T cell receptor beta chains from the same sample are listed, as sequenced in a study of blood T cell repertoires in COVID-19. The assay was immunoSEQ multiplex PCR, and TCRdb's table has in-frame clones only and misses some. Among fewer than 250,000 clones listed, approximately 90% were seen once. Sequenced material: peripheral blood. All receptors come from a man under 40 with COVID-19, enrolled during active disease.

CDR3 coding DNA: TGTGCCAGCAGTGAATCGCGGGCCTACTACTACGAGCAGTACTTC. Protein product: CASSESRAYYYEQYF. The chain joins TRBV2 to TRBJ2-7; a possible D gene is TRBD2 (5 bases). Germline CDR1 and CDR2: SNHLY and FYNNEI. This CDR3 is 15 amino acids long. The V end lost 2 bases, the J end lost 3 bases, and 14 bases lay between the germline ends.

The gene calls are TRBV19 and TRBJ2-7, with 7 nucleotides matching TRBD2. V dropped 7 bases and J dropped 3; count of bases not matched to a gene: 15. The V gene's germline CDR1 is LNHDA and CDR2 SQIVND (reference sequence). The CDR3 extends over 16 amino acids. CDR3: CASNPGPGRSYYEQYF. Here the CDR3 DNA reads TGTGCCAGTAACCCGGGACCCGGGAGGTCCTACTACGAGCAGTACTTC.

The J gene is TRBJ2-5, the V gene TRBV9, with 8 positions matching TRBD1. The V and J ends lost 7 bases and 1 base, in that order; junction bases with no gene match: 12. CDR1 and CDR2 (germline): SGDLS, YYNGEE. This CDR3 has 16 amino acids. CDR3 amino acids: CASGTSGTGLQETQYF. In nucleotides, the CDR3 is TGTGCCAGCGGAACATCCGGGACAGGCCTCCAAGAGACCCAGTACTTC.

This clone was observed a handful of times. The chain couples TRBV6-6 to TRBJ2-1; D remains unclear. The CDR3 runs 14 residues. V lost 2 bases, J lost 0 bases, and 5 bases lay in between. Per the germline V gene, CDR1 is MNHNY and CDR2 is SVGAGI (reference sequence). CDR3 sequence reads: CASSYESSYNEQFF. In DNA form, the CDR3 reads TGTGCCAGCAGTTACGAGAGCTCCTACAATGAGCAGTTCTTC.

The rearrangement links TRBV27 to TRBJ1-5, with D possibly TRBD1 on 6 matching bases. This CDR3 is built from 14 residues. The germline CDR1 and CDR2 sequences are MNHEY and SMNVEV (reference sequence). Trimming left V 3 bases short and J 6 bases short, with 12 bases between. The chain's CDR3 is CASSFGQPGQPQHF. As DNA, the CDR3 is TGTGCCAGCAGTTTCGGACAGCCCGGTCAGCCCCAGCATTTT.

The chain joins TRBV11-2 to TRBJ1-1; D call uncertain. The CDR3 has 13 amino acids. Trimming pared 1 base from V and 5 bases from J, leaving 8 bases between. Germline V CDR1 and CDR2: SGHAT, FQNNGV. In DNA form, the CDR3 reads TGTGCCAGCAGCTTAGTACGGGGAACTGAAGCTTTCTTT. Its protein product is CASSLVRGTEAFF. Full variable domain (rest looked up from reference TRBV11-2 and TRBJ1-1): EAGVAQSPRYKIIEKRQSVAFWCNPISGHATLYWYQQILGQGPKLLIQFQNNGVVDDSQLPKDRFSAERLKGVDSTLKIQPAKLEDSAVYLCASSLVRGTEAFFGQGTRLTVV.

This clone came up a few times. The V call is TRBV28, the J call TRBJ1-1, with TRBD1 as a possible D gene (6 bases). The CDR3 runs to 15 residues. Germline V gene lookup returns CDR1 MDHEN and CDR2 SYDVKM. Between the trimmed V and J ends, which lost 5 bases and 5 bases, there was a span of 18 bases. This CDR3 is CASSLYRVRKTEAFF. CDR3 coding DNA: TGTGCCAGCAGTCTTTACAGGGTTCGTAAAACTGAAGCTTTCTTT.

The chain uses TRBV11-3 and TRBJ2-3; 8 bases align to TRBD1. This CDR3 spans 15 amino acids. The V gene's germline CDR1 is SGHNT and CDR2 YENEEA. J lost 0 bases, V lost 3 bases, and 2 bases had no gene match. CDR3 DNA sequence: TGTGCCAGCAGCTTCCAGGGGGCTAGCACAGATACGCAGTATTTT. Translation: CASSFQGASTDTQYF.